This T cell receptor (beta chain) is drawn from a study of cytomegalovirus exposure and HLA in healthy donors. Looking at the study overall: Of 398 genotyped donors, 81% clustered with self-reported Caucasian donors. Findings and limits, study-wide: Per published accounts, TCR beta sequences correctly predicted the HLA-A and HLA-B alleles of most subjects. Cytomegalovirus association was listed for about 160 TCR beta chains. Generally TCR sequences proved uncommon, though certain public TCRs appeared in numerous donors.

Germline loops: CDR1 MRHNA, CDR2 SNTAGT. V was clipped by 6 bases and J by 2 bases; unmatched bases: 5. This CDR3 contains 17 residues. This clone has only a few counts. The antigen is unknown. PCR employed 60 Vbeta and 13 Jbeta primers. The assay was immunoSEQ multiplex PCR, and TCRdb's table has in-frame clones only and misses some. The repertoire has about 140,000 clones, about four fifths of them found once; the top ten carry around 4.4%. Sequenced sample: PBMCs. The rearrangement uses TRBV6-4 and TRBJ2-6; 12 positions match TRBD2. The TCR comes from a man aged 40-55 years in good health and CMV-seronegative. The CDR3 spells CASRGLAGGTGANVLTF. CDR3 sequence (DNA): TGTGCCAGCAGGGGGCTAGCGGGGGGGACTGGGGCCAACGTCCTGACTTTC.